A single T cell receptor beta chain is shown here with its context. Its antigen is unidentified. Trimming removed 0 bases from V and 7 bases from J; junction bases left unmatched: 1. The CDR3 extends over 14 amino acids. Germline V gene sequence: CDR1 MRHNA, CDR2 SNTAGT. Researchers ran the PCR with 60 Vbeta and 13 Jbeta primers. Assay: immunoSEQ multiplex PCR; the TCRdb copy retains only in-frame clones and omits some. The repertoire holds 100,000 to 150,000 clones, with approximately 82% as singletons. The sample originates from a study of cytomegalovirus exposure and HLA in healthy donors. As for the study in general: An earlier analysis found some 120 million unique TCR beta sequences from about 179 million T cells. Membership in the Caucasian-associated ancestry cluster was found for 75% to 90% of a few hundred genotyped donors.

Findings of the study overall: The authors later linked a missense DCLRE1C variant to TCR beta V- and J-gene trimming. In vitro experiments confirmed that three CMV-associated chains were specific for CMV antigens.

This chain links TRBV6-4 with TRBJ2-1, with 9 positions matching TRBD2. This sequence was found in a boy aged 2 to 10 in good health and CMV-seronegative. Input material: PBMCs. The CDR3 is CASSDSREGNEQFF. The CDR3 DNA reads as TGTGCCAGCAGTGACTCGCGGGAGGGGAATGAGCAGTTCTTC.